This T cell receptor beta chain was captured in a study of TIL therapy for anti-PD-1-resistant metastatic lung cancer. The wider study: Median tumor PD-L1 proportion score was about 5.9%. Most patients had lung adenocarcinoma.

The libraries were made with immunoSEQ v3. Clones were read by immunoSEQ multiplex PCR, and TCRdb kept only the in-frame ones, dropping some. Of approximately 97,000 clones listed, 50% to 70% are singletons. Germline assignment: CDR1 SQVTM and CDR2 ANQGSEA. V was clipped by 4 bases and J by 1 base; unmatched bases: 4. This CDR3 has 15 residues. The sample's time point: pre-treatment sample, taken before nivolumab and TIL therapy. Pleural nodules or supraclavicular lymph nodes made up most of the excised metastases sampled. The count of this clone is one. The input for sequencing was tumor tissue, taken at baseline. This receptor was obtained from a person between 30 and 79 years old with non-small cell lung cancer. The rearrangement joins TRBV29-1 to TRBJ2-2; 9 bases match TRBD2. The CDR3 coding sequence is TGCAGCGTTGGGACTAGCGACAGGAACACCGGGGAGCTGTTTTTT. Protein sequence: CSVGTSDRNTGELFF.